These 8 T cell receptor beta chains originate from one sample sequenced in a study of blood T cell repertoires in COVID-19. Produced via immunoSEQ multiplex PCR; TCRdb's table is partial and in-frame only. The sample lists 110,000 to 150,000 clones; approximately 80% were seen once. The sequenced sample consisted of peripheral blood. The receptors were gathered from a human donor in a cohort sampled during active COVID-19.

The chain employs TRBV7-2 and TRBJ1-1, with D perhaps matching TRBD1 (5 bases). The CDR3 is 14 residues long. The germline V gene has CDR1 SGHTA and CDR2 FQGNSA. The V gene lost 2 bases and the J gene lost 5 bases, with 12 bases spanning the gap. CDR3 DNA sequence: TGTGCCAGCAGCTTAAGATCGGCAGGGACTGAAGCTTTCTTT. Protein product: CASSLRSAGTEAFF.

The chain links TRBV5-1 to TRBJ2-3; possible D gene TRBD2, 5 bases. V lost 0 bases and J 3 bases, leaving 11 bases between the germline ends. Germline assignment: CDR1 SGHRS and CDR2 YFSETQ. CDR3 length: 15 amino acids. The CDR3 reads CASSLGRRGTDTQYF. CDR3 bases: TGCGCCAGCAGCTTGGGGCGCCGGGGAACAGATACGCAGTATTTT.

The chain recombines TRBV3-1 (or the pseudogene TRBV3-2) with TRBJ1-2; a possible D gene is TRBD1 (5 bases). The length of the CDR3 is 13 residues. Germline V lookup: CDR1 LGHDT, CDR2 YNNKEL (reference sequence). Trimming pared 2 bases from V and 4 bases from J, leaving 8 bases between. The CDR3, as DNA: TGTGCCAGCAGCCAACAGGGAACCTATGGCTACACCTTC. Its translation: CASSQQGTYGYTF.

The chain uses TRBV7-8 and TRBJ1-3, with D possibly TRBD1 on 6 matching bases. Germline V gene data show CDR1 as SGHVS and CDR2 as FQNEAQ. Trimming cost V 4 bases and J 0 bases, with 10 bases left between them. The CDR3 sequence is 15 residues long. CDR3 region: CASSSRQVSGNTIYF. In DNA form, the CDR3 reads TGTGCCAGCAGCTCCCGACAGGTCTCTGGAAACACCATATATTTT.

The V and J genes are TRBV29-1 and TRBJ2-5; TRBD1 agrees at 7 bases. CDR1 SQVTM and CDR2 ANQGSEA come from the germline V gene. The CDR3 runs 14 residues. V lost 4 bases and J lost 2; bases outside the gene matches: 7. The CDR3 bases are TGCAGCGTTGCCGAGACAGGGATACAAGAGACCCAGTACTTC. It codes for CSVAETGIQETQYF.

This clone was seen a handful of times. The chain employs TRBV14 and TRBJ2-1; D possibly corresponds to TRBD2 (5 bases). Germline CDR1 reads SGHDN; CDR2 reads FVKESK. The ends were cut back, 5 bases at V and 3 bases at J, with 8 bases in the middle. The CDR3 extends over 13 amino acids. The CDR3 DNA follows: TGTGCCAGCAGCACGACTAACTACAATGAGCAGTTCTTC. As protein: CASSTTNYNEQFF.

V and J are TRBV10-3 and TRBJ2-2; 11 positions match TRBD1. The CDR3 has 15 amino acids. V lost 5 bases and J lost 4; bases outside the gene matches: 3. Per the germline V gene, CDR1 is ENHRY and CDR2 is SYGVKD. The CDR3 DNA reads TGTGCCATCAGTTTGGGACAGGGGGGCACCGGGGAGCTGTTTTTT. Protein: CAISLGQGGTGELFF.

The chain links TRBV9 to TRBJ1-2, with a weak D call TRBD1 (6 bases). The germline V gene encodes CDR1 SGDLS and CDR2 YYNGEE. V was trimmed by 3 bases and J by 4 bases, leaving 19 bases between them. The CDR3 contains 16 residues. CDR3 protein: CASSASTGPSLYGYTF. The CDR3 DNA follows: TGTGCCAGCAGCGCCTCCACAGGGCCCTCGCTCTATGGCTACACCTTC.